This T cell receptor beta chain was obtained from a study of T cells after yellow fever vaccination. Trimming took off 1 base at V and 10 bases at J, with 28 bases between the two ends. The CDR3 is 19 amino acids. Germline V gives CDR1 MGHRA, CDR2 YSYEKL. MiXCR, run by TCRdb on the 5' RACE reads, gives a single entry per CDR3 protein. The repertoire holds hundreds of thousands of distinct CDR3 sequences, approximately 19% seen once, with roughly 19% in the top ten. This clonotype was detected only once. The sample in question was PBMCs, obtained before the yellow fever booster vaccination. The source of this sequence is a man in his late teens or twenties who received the YFV17D yellow fever vaccine. The chain couples TRBV4-1 to TRBJ1-4; TRBD1 is a possible D gene (6 bases). CDR3 loop: CASSQGPPDSSVLGGKLFF. CDR3 DNA sequence: TGCGCCAGCAGCCAAGGGCCCCCGGACAGTTCGGTCCTAGGCGGAAAACTGTTTTTT.